This T cell receptor (beta chain) originates from a study of T-cell memory formation after mild COVID-19. Comments on this clonotype: The antigen remains undetermined.

In TCRdb, the 5' RACE reads were re-called with MiXCR into one record per CDR3 protein. The sample carries hundreds of thousands of distinct CDR3 sequences, around 17% recorded once. Per the germline V gene, CDR1 is SNHLY and CDR2 is FYNNEI. The CDR3 consists of 12 residues. V shed 4 bases and J shed 4 bases, with 8 bases lying between them. Study-level findings and limits: For contracting clones, CD4+ ones sat mainly in CM and EM, CD8+ in EMRA.

The specimen was PBMCs or a T cell subset sorted from them (not recorded which). This sequence joins TRBV2 and TRBJ2-7; D is unresolved. The clonotype comes from a young man who had mild COVID-19 (a few samples of this study predate the infection). Cell type and time point are not known. CDR3 residues: CASSGTAYEQYV. The DNA for the CDR3 is TGTGCCAGCAGTGGGACGGCTTACGAGCAGTACGTC.